The entry below describes one TCR beta chain. Its antigen is as yet unknown. Germline V lookup: CDR1 MDHEN, CDR2 SYDVKM. Trimming took off 8 bases at V and 2 bases at J, with 12 bases between the two ends. This CDR3 is built from 13 residues. This record comes from a study of cytomegalovirus exposure and HLA in healthy donors. The donors comprised healthy bone marrow donors. Study observations and caveats: The listing of 150 to 200 TCR beta chains classed them as cytomegalovirus-associated. Earlier findings revealed that most TCR beta V segments proved productive either about 87% or about 30% of the time. A likely sequencing artifact accounted for one observed cluster of highly shared sequence variants.

It was with 60 Vbeta and 13 Jbeta primers that the PCR ran. Assay used: immunoSEQ multiplex PCR; TCRdb lists only in-frame clones, some missing. The table records roughly 140,000 clones, roughly 78% of them present only once. The sequenced sample consisted of PBMCs. The chain joins TRBV28 to TRBJ2-5; D gene uncertain. The source of this sequence is a man aged 40-49 years in good health and CMV-seropositive. The CDR3 nucleotides read TGTGCCAGCCTAGGCGGATTACAAGAGACCCAGTACTTC. As protein: CASLGGLQETQYF.